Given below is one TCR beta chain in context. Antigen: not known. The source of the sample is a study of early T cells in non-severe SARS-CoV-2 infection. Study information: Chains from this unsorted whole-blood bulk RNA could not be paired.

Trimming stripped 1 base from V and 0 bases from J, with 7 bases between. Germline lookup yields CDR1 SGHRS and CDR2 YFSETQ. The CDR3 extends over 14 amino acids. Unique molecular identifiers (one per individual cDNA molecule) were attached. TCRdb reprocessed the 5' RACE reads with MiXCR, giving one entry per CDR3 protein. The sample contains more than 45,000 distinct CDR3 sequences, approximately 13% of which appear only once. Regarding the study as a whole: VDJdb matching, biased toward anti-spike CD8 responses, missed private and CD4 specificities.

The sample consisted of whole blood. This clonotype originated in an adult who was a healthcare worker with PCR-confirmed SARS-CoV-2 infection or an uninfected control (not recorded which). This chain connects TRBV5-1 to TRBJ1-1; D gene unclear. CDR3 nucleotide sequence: TGCGCCAGCAGCTTGCAGGCCATGAACACTGAAGCTTTCTTT. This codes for CASSLQAMNTEAFF.